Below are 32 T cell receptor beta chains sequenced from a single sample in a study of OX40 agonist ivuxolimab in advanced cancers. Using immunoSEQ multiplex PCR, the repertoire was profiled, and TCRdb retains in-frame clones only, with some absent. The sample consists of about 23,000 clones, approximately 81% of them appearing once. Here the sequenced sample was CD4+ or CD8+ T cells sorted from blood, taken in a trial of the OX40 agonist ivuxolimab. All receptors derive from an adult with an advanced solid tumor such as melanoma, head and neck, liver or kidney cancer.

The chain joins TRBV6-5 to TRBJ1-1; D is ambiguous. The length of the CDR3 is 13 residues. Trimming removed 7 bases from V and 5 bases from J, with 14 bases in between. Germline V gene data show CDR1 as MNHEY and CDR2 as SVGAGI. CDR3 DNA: TGTGCCAGCAACGGGGTCGTCGGAACTGAAGCTTTCTTT. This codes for CASNGVVGTEAFF.

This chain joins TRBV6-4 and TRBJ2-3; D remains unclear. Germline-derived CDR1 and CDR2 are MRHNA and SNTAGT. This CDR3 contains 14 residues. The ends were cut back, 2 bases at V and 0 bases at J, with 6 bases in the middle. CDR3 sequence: CASSDRGSTDTQYF. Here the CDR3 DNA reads TGTGCCAGCAGTGACCGTGGCAGCACAGATACGCAGTATTTT.

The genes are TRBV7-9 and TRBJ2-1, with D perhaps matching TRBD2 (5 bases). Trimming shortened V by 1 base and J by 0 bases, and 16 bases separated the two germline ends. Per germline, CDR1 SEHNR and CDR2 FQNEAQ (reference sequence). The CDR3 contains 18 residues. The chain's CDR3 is CASSLGTNRGSSYNEQFF. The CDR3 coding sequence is TGTGCCAGCAGCTTAGGGACGAACCGAGGGAGCTCCTACAATGAGCAGTTCTTC.

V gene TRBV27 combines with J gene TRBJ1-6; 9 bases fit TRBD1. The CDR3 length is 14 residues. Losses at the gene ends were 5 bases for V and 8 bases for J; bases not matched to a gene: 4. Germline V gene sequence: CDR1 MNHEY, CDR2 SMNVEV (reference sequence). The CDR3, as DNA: TGTGCCAGCAGTCGGGGACAGGGCCATTCACCCCTCCACTTT. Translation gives CASSRGQGHSPLHF.

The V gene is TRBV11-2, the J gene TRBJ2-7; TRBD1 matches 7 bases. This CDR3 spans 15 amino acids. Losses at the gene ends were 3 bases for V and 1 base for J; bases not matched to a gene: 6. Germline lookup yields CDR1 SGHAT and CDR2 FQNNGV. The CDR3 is CASSLGQLPSYEQYF. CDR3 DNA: TGTGCCAGCAGCTTGGGACAGCTTCCTTCCTACGAGCAGTACTTC.

CDR3 coding DNA: TGTGCCAGCAGCACACTAGCGGGGGGTTTCACAGATACGCAGTATTTT. As protein: CASSTLAGGFTDTQYF. The chain recombines TRBV7-8 with TRBJ2-3, with 12 bases matching TRBD2. Trimming removed 5 bases from V and 2 bases from J; junction bases left unmatched: 5. The CDR3 contains 16 residues. CDR1 and CDR2 from the germline V gene are SGHVS and FQNEAQ.

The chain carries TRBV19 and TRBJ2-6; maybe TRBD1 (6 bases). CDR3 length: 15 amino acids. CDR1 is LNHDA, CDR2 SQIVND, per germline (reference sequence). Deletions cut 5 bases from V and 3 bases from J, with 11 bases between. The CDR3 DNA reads TGTGCCAGTAGTTTCTCGACAGGTGGGGCCAACGTCCTGACTTTC. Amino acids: CASSFSTGGANVLTF.

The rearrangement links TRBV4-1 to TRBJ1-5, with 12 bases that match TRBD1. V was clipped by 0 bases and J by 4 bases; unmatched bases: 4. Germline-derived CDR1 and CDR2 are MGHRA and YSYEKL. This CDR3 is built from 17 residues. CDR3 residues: CASSQDGDRGRNQPQHF. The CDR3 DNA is TGCGCCAGCAGCCAAGATGGGGACAGGGGGCGAAATCAGCCCCAGCATTTT.

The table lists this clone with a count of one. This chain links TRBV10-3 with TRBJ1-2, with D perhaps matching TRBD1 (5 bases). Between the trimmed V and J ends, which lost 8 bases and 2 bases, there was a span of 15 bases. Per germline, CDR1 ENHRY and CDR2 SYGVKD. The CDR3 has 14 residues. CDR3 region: CAIWDGLPNYGYTF. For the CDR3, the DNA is TGTGCCATCTGGGACGGCTTGCCGAACTATGGCTACACCTTC.

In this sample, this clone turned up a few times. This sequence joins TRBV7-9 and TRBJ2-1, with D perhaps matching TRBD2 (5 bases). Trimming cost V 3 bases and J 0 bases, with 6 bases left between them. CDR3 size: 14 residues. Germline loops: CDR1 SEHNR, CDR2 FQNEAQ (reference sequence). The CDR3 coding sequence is TGTGCCAGCAGCTTTGGAGGCTCCTACAATGAGCAGTTCTTC. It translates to CASSFGGSYNEQFF.

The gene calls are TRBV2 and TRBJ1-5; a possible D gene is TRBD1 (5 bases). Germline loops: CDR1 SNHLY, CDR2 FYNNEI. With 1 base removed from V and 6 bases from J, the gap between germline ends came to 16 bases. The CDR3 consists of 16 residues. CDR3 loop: CASSEGRDGSGQPQHF. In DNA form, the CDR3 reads TGTGCCAGCAGTGAAGGTAGGGACGGGAGCGGTCAGCCCCAGCATTTT. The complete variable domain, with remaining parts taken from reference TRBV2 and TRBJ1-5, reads EPEVTQTPSHQVTQMGQEVILRCVPISNHLYFYWYRQILGQKVEFLVSFYNNEISEKSEIFDDQFSVERPDGSNFTLKIRSTKLEDSAMYFCASSEGRDGSGQPQHFGDGTRLSIL.

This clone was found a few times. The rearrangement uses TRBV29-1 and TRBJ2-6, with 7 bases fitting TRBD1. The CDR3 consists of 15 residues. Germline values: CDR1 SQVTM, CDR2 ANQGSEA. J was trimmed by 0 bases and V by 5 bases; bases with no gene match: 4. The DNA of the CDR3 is TGCAGCGTTTCAGGGGGTGGCTCTGGGGCCAACGTCCTGACTTTC. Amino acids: CSVSGGGSGANVLTF.

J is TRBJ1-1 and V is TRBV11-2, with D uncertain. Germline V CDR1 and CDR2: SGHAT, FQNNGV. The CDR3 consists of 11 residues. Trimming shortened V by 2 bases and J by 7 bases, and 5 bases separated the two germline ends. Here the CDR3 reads CASSLLGEAFF. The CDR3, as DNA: TGTGCCAGCAGCTTACTGGGTGAAGCTTTCTTT. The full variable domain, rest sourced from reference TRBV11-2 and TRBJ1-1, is EAGVAQSPRYKIIEKRQSVAFWCNPISGHATLYWYQQILGQGPKLLIQFQNNGVVDDSQLPKDRFSAERLKGVDSTLKIQPAKLEDSAVYLCASSLLGEAFFGQGTRLTVV.

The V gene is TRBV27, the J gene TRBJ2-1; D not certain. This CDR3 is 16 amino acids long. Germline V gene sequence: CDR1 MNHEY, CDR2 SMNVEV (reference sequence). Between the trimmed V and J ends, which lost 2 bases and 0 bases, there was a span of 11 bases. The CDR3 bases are TGTGCCAGCAGTTTAGTGACGCCAAGCTCCTACAATGAGCAGTTCTTC. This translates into CASSLVTPSSYNEQFF.

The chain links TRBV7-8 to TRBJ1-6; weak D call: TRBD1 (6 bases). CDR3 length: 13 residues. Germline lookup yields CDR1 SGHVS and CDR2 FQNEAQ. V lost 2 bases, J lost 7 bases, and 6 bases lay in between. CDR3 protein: CASSLQGNSPLHF. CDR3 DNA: TGTGCCAGCAGCTTACAGGGGAATTCACCCCTCCACTTT.

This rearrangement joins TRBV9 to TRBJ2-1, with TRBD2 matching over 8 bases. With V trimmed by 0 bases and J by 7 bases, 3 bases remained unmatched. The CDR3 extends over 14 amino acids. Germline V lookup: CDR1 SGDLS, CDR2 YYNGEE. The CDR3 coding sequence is TGTGCCAGCAGCGTAGCAGAGCGGGGGAATGAGCAGTTCTTC. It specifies CASSVAERGNEQFF.

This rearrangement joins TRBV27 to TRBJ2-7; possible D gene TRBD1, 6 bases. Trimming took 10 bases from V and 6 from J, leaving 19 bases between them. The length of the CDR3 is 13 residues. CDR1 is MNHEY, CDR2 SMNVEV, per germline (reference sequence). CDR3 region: CATQGTYGREQYF. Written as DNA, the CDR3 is TGTGCCACGCAGGGGACCTACGGGCGCGAGCAGTACTTC.

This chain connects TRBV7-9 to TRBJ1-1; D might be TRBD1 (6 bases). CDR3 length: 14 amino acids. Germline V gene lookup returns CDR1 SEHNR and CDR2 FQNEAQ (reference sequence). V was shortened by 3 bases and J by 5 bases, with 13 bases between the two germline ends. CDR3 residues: CASSLGGGSTEAFF. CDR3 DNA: TGTGCCAGCAGCTTGGGAGGGGGGAGTACTGAAGCTTTCTTT.

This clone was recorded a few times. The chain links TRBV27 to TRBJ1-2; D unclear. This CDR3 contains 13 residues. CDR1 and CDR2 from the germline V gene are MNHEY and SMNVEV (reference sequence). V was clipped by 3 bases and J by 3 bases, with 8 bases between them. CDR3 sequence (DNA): TGTGCCAGCAGTTTGACACGGTACTATGGCTACACCTTC. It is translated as CASSLTRYYGYTF.

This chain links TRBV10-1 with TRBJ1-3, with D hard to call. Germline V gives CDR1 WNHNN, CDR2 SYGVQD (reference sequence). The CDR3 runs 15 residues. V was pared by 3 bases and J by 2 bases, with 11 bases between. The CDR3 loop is CASSEDLTAGNTIYF. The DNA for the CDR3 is TGCGCCAGCAGTGAAGATTTGACGGCTGGAAACACCATATATTTT.

The CDR3 reads CASSFGHGGDTQYF. CDR3 nucleotides: TGCGCCAGCAGCTTCGGACATGGGGGCGATACGCAGTATTTT. This chain connects TRBV5-1 to TRBJ2-3; D is possibly TRBD1 (6 bases). Trimming shortened V by 2 bases and J by 6 bases, and 13 bases separated the two germline ends. The germline V gene has CDR1 SGHRS and CDR2 YFSETQ. CDR3 length: 14 amino acids.

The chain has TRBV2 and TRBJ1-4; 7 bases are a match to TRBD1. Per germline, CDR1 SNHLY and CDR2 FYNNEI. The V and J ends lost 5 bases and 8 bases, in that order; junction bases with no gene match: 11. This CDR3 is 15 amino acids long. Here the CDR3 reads CASSTTGTDGEKLFF. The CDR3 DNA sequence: TGTGCCAGCAGTACAACCGGGACAGACGGAGAAAAACTGTTTTTT.

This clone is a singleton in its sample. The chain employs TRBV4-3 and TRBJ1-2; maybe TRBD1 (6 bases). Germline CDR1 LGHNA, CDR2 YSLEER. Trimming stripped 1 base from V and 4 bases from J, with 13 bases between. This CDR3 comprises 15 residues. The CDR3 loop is CASSQAKGDFYGYTF. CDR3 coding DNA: TGCGCCAGCAGCCAAGCGAAGGGGGACTTCTATGGCTACACCTTC.

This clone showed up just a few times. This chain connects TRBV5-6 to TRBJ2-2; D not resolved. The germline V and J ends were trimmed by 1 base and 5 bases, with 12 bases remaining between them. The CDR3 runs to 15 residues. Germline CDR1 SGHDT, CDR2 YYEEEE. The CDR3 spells CASSLLLASTGELFF. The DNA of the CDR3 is TGTGCCAGCAGCTTGTTGTTAGCATCAACCGGGGAGCTGTTTTTT.

CDR3 region: CASRYGGSPLHF. DNA of the CDR3: TGTGCGAGCCGGTACGGGGGTTCACCCCTCCACTTT. The rearrangement links TRBV7-9 to TRBJ1-6, with D possibly TRBD1 on 5 matching bases. Germline values: CDR1 SEHNR, CDR2 FQNEAQ (reference sequence). The CDR3 is 12 amino acids.

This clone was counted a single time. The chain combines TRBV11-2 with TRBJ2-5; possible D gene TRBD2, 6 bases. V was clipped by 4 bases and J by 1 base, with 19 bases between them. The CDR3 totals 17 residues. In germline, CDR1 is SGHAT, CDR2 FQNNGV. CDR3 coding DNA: TGTGCCAGCAGCTCAGACCCGCGCGGGGCTGCCCAAGAGACCCAGTACTTC. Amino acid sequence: CASSSDPRGAAQETQYF.

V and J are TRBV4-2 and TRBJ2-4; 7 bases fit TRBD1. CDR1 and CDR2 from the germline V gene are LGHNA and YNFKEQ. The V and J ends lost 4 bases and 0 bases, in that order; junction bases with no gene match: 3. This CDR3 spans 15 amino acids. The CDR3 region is CASSPTGLAKNIQYF. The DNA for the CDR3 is TGTGCCAGCAGCCCGACAGGGCTAGCCAAAAACATTCAGTACTTC.

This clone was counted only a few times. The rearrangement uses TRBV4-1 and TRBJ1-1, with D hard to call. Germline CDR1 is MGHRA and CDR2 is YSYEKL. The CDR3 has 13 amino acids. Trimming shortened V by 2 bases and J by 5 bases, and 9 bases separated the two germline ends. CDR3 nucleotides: TGCGCCAGCAGCCAACACGAGAGGACTGAAGCTTTCTTT. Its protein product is CASSQHERTEAFF.

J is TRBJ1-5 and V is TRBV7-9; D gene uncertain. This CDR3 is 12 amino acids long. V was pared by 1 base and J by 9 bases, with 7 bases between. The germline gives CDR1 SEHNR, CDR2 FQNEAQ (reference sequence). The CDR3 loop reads CASSLGVRPQHF. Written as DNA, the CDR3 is TGTGCCAGCAGCTTAGGGGTCCGGCCCCAGCATTTT. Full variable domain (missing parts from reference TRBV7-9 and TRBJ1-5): DTGVSQNPRHKITKRGQNVTFRCDPISEHNRLYWYRQTLGQGPEFLTYFQNEAQLEKSRLLSDRFSAERPKGSFSTLEIQRTEQGDSAMYLCASSLGVRPQHFGDGTRLSIL.

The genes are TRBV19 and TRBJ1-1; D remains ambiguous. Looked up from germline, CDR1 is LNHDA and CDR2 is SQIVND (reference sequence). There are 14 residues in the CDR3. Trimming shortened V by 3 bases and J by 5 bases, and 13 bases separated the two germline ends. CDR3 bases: TGTGCCAGTAGTATCATTGAGGGTTTAACTGAAGCTTTCTTT. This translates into CASSIIEGLTEAFF.

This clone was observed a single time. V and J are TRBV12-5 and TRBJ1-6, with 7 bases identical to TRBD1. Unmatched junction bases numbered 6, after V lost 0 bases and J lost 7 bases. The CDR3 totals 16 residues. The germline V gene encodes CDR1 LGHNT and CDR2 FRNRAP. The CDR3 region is CASGLVYRGLNSPLHF. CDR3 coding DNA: TGTGCTAGTGGTTTGGTCTACAGGGGCCTGAATTCACCCCTCCACTTT.

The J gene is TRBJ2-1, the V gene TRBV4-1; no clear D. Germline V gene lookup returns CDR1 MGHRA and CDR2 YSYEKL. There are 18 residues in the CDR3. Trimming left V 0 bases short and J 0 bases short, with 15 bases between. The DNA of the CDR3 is TGCGCCAGCAGCCAAGATCTGGTCGGCATAAGCTCCTACAATGAGCAGTTCTTC. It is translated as CASSQDLVGISSYNEQFF.